This is a list of T cell receptor beta chains from one sample in a study of spatial heterogeneity in lung cancer. Each CDR3 protein gets one entry after TCRdb re-called the 5' RACE reads with MiXCR. The table lists more than 6,000 distinct CDR3 sequences, approximately 9.8% of them singletons. This sample comprised normal lung tissue next to the tumor, obtained at surgery. The origin of the receptors is a male donor with early-stage non-small cell lung cancer. Each CDR3 is given with its conserved first and last residue. A D gene is named only where the DNA matches it firmly. Some rows have no size entry. The others give once, few or many, or a class for an expanded clone.

J	V	size	D	CDR3	DNA
TRBJ2-5	TRBV7-7	medium-sized	NA	CASSPGGEETQYF	TGTGCCAGCAGCCCCGGGGGAGAAGAGACCCAGTACTTC
TRBJ2-7	TRBV29-1	many	TRBD2	CSVERSGGGEQYF	TGCAGCGTTGAACGGAGCGGGGGGGGAGAGCAGTACTTC
TRBJ2-3	TRBV2	many	NA	CASSGAGFSTDTQYF	TGTGCCAGCAGTGGGGCGGGATTCAGCACAGATACGCAGTATTTT
TRBJ2-6	TRBV6-5	large	NA	CASSNEPSGANVLTF	TGTGCCAGCAGTAATGAACCCTCTGGGGCCAACGTCCTGACTTTC
TRBJ2-1	TRBV6-5	many	TRBD1	CASSYGTGGLEQFF	TGTGCCAGCAGTTACGGGACAGGGGGCCTTGAGCAGTTCTTC
TRBJ1-4	TRBV7-2	many	NA	CASSRRVNEKLFF	TGTGCCAGCAGCCGCAGGGTTAATGAAAAACTGTTTTTT
TRBJ2-7	TRBV20-1	many	NA	CSARGRSGLTYEQYF	TGCAGTGCTAGAGGAAGGAGCGGGTTAACCTACGAGCAGTACTTC
TRBJ2-5	TRBV5-4	many	NA	CATQSGLARETQYF	TGTGCCACACAGAGTGGGCTAGCGCGGGAGACCCAGTACTTC
TRBJ2-1	TRBV20-1	NA	TRBD2	CSARALGGTSANDEQFF	TGCAGTGCTAGAGCCCTAGGCGGGACTAGCGCTAATGATGAGCAGTTCTTC
TRBJ2-7	TRBV7-2	NA	TRBD2	CASSPGLAGAGGSSYEQYF	TGTGCCAGCAGCCCGGGACTAGCGGGGGCCGGGGGAAGCTCCTACGAGCAGTACTTC
TRBJ2-1	TRBV5-6	many	TRBD2	CASSSSGIEQFF	TGTGCCAGCAGCTCTAGCGGGATTGAGCAGTTCTTC
TRBJ1-1	TRBV5-1	many	TRBD1	CASSLGTGFTEAFF	TGCGCCAGCAGCTTGGGGACAGGGTTTACTGAAGCTTTCTTT
TRBJ2-1	TRBV28	many	TRBD2	CASSLGPIAGSQEQFF	TGTGCCAGCAGTTTGGGCCCCATAGCGGGATCACAAGAGCAGTTCTTC
TRBJ2-4	TRBV7-9	many	NA	CASSLASLAKNIQYF	TGTGCCAGCAGCTTAGCGAGCCTTGCCAAAAACATTCAGTACTTC
TRBJ2-1	TRBV9	medium-sized	NA	CASSERGINEQFF	TGTGCCAGCAGCGAAAGAGGGATCAATGAGCAGTTCTTC
TRBJ1-5	TRBV10-3	many	TRBD1	CAISATGANQPQHF	TGTGCCATCAGCGCGACAGGGGCCAATCAGCCCCAGCATTTT
TRBJ1-2	TRBV14	many	NA	CASSQAQRTGGYTF	TGTGCCAGCAGCCAAGCCCAGAGAACGGGAGGCTACACCTTC
TRBJ2-7	TRBV7-2	many	TRBD2	CASSVTSGGRGEQYF	TGTGCCAGCAGCGTTACAAGCGGGGGGAGGGGCGAGCAGTACTTC
TRBJ2-5	TRBV2	large	NA	CASTERGETQYF	TGTGCCAGCACGGAGAGGGGAGAGACCCAGTACTTC
TRBJ2-1	TRBV20-1	NA	TRBD2	CSAPYELAGIISYNEQFF	TGCAGTGCTCCTTACGAACTAGCGGGAATCATCTCCTACAATGAGCAGTTCTTC
TRBJ2-1	TRBV28	many	NA	CASSLSGTPRGNEQFF	TGTGCCAGCAGTCTCTCCGGGACACCTCGGGGGAATGAGCAGTTCTTC
TRBJ2-7	TRBV7-2	many	NA	CASSYYYEDEQYF	TGTGCCAGCAGCTATTATTATGAAGACGAGCAGTACTTC
TRBJ2-1	TRBV11-2	many	NA	CASSFGRGGYNEQFF	TGTGCCAGCAGCTTCGGTAGGGGGGGGTACAATGAGCAGTTCTTC
TRBJ2-4	TRBV11-2	NA	TRBD2	CASSLEIGLAGVRNIQYF	TGTGCCAGCAGCTTAGAGATTGGGCTAGCGGGAGTAAGAAACATTCAGTACTTC
TRBJ2-7	TRBV28	NA	NA	CASTLGGTNVYEQYF	TGTGCCAGCACCCTCGGCGGGACGAATGTCTACGAGCAGTACTTC
TRBJ1-2	TRBV5-4	medium-sized	TRBD1	CASTDRVRDGYTF	TGTGCCAGCACGGACAGGGTAAGGGATGGCTACACCTTC
TRBJ1-1	TRBV5-1	many	TRBD1	CASRQGANPEAFF	TGCGCCAGCAGACAGGGGGCGAACCCTGAAGCTTTCTTT
TRBJ2-5	TRBV6-5	medium-sized	NA	CASSGLETQYF	TGTGCCAGCTCAGGTTTAGAGACCCAGTACTTC
TRBJ2-7	TRBV7-2	medium-sized	TRBD1	CASSFTWDSAEQYF	TGTGCCAGCAGCTTCACCTGGGACAGCGCCGAGCAGTACTTC
TRBJ1-6	TRBV7-8	many	NA	CASSLYRGPGDSPLHF	TGTGCCAGCAGCCTCTACCGGGGGCCAGGGGATTCACCCCTCCACTTT
TRBJ2-5	TRBV10-1	medium-sized	TRBD1	CASSAGQGETQYF	TGCGCCAGCAGTGCTGGACAGGGAGAGACCCAGTACTTC
TRBJ1-3	TRBV5-1	many	NA	CASSLQGQPGNTIYF	TGCGCCAGCAGCTTGCAGGGACAACCTGGAAACACCATATATTTT
TRBJ2-6	TRBV27	NA	NA	CASKEGPGANVLTF	TGTGCCAGCAAGGAGGGGCCTGGGGCCAACGTCCTGACTTTC
TRBJ1-3	TRBV3-1	many	TRBD1	CASSQAGTDSGNTIYF	TGTGCCAGCAGCCAAGCGGGGACAGACTCTGGAAACACCATATATTTT
TRBJ2-3	TRBV20-1	medium-sized	NA	CSASRQSTDTQYF	TGCAGTGCTAGTAGACAGTCCACAGATACGCAGTATTTT
TRBJ1-4	TRBV29-1	many	NA	CSGFENEKLFF	TGCAGCGGGTTTGAAAATGAAAAACTGTTTTTT
TRBJ2-7	TRBV3-1	many	NA	CASSQMGDLSSYEQYF	TGTGCCAGCAGCCAAATGGGGGACTTAAGCTCCTACGAGCAGTACTTC
TRBJ2-7	TRBV10-1	NA	TRBD1	CASSESRGRYEQYF	TGCGCCAGCAGTGAGTCCAGGGGGCGCTACGAGCAGTACTTC
TRBJ2-3	TRBV3-1	many	TRBD2	CASSPGLGSTDTQYF	TGTGCCAGCAGCCCGGGACTAGGTAGCACAGATACGCAGTATTTT
TRBJ2-7	TRBV7-9	many	TRBD1	CASSSKGSGTGVYEQYF	TGTGCCAGCAGCTCGAAGGGCTCCGGGACAGGGGTTTATGAGCAGTACTTC
TRBJ2-1	TRBV7-9	many	NA	CASSLRGTGEQFF	TGTGCCAGCAGCTTGCGGGGCACAGGTGAGCAGTTCTTC